The clone carrying this T cell receptor beta chain showed up many times. Its antigen remains unknown. The data stem from a study of blood T cells in healthy people across ages. Study conclusions and caveats: Reliance upon unsorted PBMCs precluded definitive naive versus antigen-experienced comparison. Among long-lived donors, naive CD4+ cells were more numerous and diversity higher than in aged donors.

A second PCR, run for about 7 to 11 cycles, used a sample-barcoded 5' primer plus a J-beta primer mix. Samples each returned at least 2.5 million CDR3-containing paired-end reads. One entry per CDR3 protein, called by TCRdb with MiXCR from the 5' RACE reads. The sample carries roughly 640,000 distinct CDR3 sequences, 25% to 35% recorded once. The sample comprised blood. This sequence originates from a woman aged 80 or over in good health.

This CDR3 is CSAVMLAGGQDTQYF. The CDR3 coding sequence is TGCAGTGCCGTCATGTTAGCGGGGGGGCAAGATACGCAGTATTTT. The chain carries TRBV20-1 and TRBJ2-3; 11 nucleotides line up with TRBD2. V lost 6 bases and J lost 5; bases outside the gene matches: 10. The CDR3 sequence is 15 residues long. CDR1 is DFQATT and CDR2 is SNEGSKA in the germline V gene (reference sequence).